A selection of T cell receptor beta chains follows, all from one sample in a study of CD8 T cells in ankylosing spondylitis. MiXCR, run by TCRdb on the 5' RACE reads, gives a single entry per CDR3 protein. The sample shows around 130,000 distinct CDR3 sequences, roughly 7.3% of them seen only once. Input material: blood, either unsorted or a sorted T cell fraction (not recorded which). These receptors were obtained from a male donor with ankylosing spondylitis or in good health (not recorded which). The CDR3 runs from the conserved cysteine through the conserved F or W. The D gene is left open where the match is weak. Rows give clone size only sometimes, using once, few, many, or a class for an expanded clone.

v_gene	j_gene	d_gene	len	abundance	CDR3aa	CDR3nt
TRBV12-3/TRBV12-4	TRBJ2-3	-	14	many	CASSRLRSTDTQYF	TGTGCCAGCAGCCGTCTCCGTAGCACAGATACGCAGTATTTT
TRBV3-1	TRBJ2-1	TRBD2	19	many	CASSHDAFTSGRSYNEQFF	TGTGCCAGCAGCCACGACGCCTTTACTAGCGGGAGGTCCTACAATGAGCAGTTCTTC
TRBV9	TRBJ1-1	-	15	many	CASSVEGRGDTEAFF	TGTGCCAGCAGCGTAGAGGGACGCGGGGATACTGAAGCTTTCTTT
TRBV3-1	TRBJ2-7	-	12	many	CASSQEYAGWHF	TGTGCCAGCAGCCAAGAATATGCAGGGTGGCACTTC
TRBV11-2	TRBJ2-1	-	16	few	CASRLGPVVVGNEQFF	TGTGCCAGCAGGTTGGGGCCGGTCGTTGTTGGCAATGAGCAGTTCTTC
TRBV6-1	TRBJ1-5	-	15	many	CASLGRTSSNQPQHF	TGTGCCAGCTTGGGAAGGACCTCCAGCAATCAGCCCCAGCATTTT
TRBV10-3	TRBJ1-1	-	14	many	CAISESNGNTEAFF	TGTGCCATCAGTGAGTCCAACGGAAACACTGAAGCTTTCTTT
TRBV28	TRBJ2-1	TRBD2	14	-	CASGSGTSYNEQFF	TGTGCCAGCGGTAGCGGGACCTCCTACAATGAGCAGTTCTTC
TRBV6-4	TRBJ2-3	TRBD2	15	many	CASSEIAGGTDTQYF	TGTGCCAGCAGTGAAATAGCGGGAGGCACAGATACGCAGTATTTT
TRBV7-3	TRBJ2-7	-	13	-	CASSLGRNYEQYF	TGTGCCAGCAGCTTAGGGAGAAACTACGAGCAGTACTTC
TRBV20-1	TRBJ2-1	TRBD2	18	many	CSARGGLAGRGAYNEQFF	TGCAGTGCTAGAGGGGGACTAGCGGGAAGAGGAGCCTACAATGAGCAGTTCTTC
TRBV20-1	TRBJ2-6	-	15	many	CSARQGGGGANVLTF	TGCAGTGCTCGTCAGGGAGGTGGGGGGGCCAACGTCCTGACTTTC
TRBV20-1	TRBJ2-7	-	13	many	CSARDHRFVEQYF	TGCAGTGCTAGAGATCACAGGTTCGTCGAGCAGTACTTC
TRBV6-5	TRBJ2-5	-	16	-	CASSYSGDWGQETQYF	TGTGCCAGCAGTTACTCCGGAGATTGGGGGCAAGAGACCCAGTACTTC
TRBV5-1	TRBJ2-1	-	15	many	CASSLGRGPHNEQFF	TGCGCCAGCAGCTTGGGCAGGGGTCCGCACAATGAGCAGTTCTTC
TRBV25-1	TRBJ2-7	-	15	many	CASSGSLMAPYEQYF	TGTGCCAGCAGTGGGTCCTTGATGGCCCCCTACGAGCAGTACTTC
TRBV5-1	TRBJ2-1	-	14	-	CASSLVPSPNEQFF	TGCGCCAGCAGCTTGGTACCGAGCCCTAATGAGCAGTTCTTC
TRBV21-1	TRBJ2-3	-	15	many	CASSKAVSSTDTQYF	TGTGCCAGCAGCAAAGCGGTCTCTAGCACAGATACGCAGTATTTT
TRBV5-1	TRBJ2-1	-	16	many	CASSPTAGRSYNEQFF	TGCGCCAGCAGCCCCACGGCAGGGCGATCCTACAATGAGCAGTTCTTC
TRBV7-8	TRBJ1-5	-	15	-	CASSPLLGGNQPQHF	TGTGCCAGCAGCCCTCTTTTGGGGGGCAATCAGCCCCAGCATTTT
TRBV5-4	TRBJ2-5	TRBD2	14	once	CASSVAGGGETQYF	TGTGCCAGCAGCGTAGCGGGAGGTGGGGAGACCCAGTACTTC
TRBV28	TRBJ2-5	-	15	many	CASSFRGAGIGTQYF	TGTGCCAGCAGTTTCAGGGGGGCAGGAATAGGAACCCAGTACTTC
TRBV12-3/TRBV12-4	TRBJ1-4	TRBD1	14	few	CASSADRGGEKLFF	TGTGCCAGCAGTGCAGACAGGGGTGGAGAAAAACTGTTTTTT
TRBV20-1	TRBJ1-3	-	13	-	CSARQASGNPIYF	TGCAGTGCTAGGCAGGCCTCTGGAAACCCCATATATTTT
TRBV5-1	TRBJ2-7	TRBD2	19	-	CASSLGLGLADLPSREQYF	TGCGCCAGCAGCTTAGGTCTGGGACTAGCGGACCTTCCTTCTCGGGAGCAGTACTTC
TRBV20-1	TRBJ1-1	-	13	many	CSARPGGNTEAFF	TGCAGTGCTAGACCGGGGGGGAACACTGAAGCTTTCTTT
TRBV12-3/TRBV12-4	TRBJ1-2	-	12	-	CASSGQNYGYTF	TGTGCCAGCAGTGGACAGAACTATGGCTACACCTTC
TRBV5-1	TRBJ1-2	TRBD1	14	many	CASRPITGGYGYTF	TGCGCCAGCAGACCTATCACAGGGGGCTATGGCTACACCTTC
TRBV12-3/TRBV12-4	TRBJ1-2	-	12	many	CASSFGGEGYTF	TGTGCCAGCAGTTTCGGGGGGGAAGGCTACACCTTC
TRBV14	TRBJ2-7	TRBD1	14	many	CASSQLGQGIEQYF	TGTGCCAGCAGCCAACTGGGACAGGGGATCGAGCAGTACTTC
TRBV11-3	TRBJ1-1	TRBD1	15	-	CASSPPGQGATEAFF	TGTGCCAGCAGCCCACCGGGACAGGGGGCAACTGAAGCTTTCTTT
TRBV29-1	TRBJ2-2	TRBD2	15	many	CSVELASGYSVELFF	TGCAGCGTTGAATTGGCTAGCGGGTACTCAGTGGAGCTGTTTTTT
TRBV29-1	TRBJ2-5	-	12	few	CTHMGSGETQYF	TGCACCCATATGGGGTCAGGGGAGACCCAGTACTTC
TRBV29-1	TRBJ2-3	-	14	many	CSSRGTESTDTQYF	TGCAGCTCACGGGGGACAGAGAGCACAGATACGCAGTATTTT
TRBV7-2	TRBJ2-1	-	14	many	CASSPRPWDNEQFF	TGTGCCAGCAGCCCCCGACCCTGGGACAATGAGCAGTTCTTC
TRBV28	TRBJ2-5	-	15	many	CASSPRDTYQETQYF	TGTGCCAGCAGTCCCCGGGACACGTACCAAGAGACCCAGTACTTC
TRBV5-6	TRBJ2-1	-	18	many	CASSLEGDTRGPYNEQFF	TGTGCCAGCAGCTTGGAAGGGGACACCCGGGGGCCATACAATGAGCAGTTCTTC
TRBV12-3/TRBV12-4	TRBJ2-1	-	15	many	CASSTPVSPSNEQFF	TGTGCCAGCAGTACTCCAGTGAGCCCCAGCAATGAGCAGTTCTTC
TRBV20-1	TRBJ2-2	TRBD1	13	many	CSASLQGAGELFF	TGCAGTGCTAGCTTACAGGGGGCCGGGGAGCTGTTTTTT
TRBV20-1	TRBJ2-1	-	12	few	CSARSGGNEQFF	TGCAGTGCTAGGAGTGGAGGCAATGAGCAGTTCTTC
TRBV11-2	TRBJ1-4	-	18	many	CASSSAGFTLATNEKLFF	TGTGCCAGCAGCTCGGCAGGCTTTACCCTTGCAACTAATGAAAAACTGTTTTTT
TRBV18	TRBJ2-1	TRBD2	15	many	CASSPGTSGYNEQFF	TGTGCCAGCTCACCGGGGACTAGCGGTTACAATGAGCAGTTCTTC
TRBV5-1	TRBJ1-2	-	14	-	CASSAGGGERGYTF	TGCGCCAGCAGCGCCGGAGGGGGTGAAAGGGGCTACACCTTC
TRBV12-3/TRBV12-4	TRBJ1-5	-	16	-	CASGSAGRESNQPQHF	TGTGCCAGCGGATCAGCAGGGAGGGAGAGCAATCAGCCCCAGCATTTT
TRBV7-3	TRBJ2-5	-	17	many	CASSLTPSANPKETQYF	TGTGCCAGCAGCTTAACCCCCTCGGCTAACCCCAAAGAGACCCAGTACTTC
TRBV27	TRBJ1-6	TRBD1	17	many	CASSFTGTGGFGSPLHF	TGTGCCAGCAGTTTCACCGGGACAGGGGGTTTTGGTTCACCCCTCCACTTT